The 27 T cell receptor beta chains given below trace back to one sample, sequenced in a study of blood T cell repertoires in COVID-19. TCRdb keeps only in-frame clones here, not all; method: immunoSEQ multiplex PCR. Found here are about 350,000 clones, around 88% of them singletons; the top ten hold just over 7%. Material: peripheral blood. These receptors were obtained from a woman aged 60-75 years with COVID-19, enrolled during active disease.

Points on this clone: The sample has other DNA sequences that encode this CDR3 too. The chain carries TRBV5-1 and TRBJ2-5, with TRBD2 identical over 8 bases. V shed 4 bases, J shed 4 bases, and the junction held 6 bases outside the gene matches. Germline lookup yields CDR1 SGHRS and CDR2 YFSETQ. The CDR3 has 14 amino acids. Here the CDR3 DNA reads TGCGCCAGCAGCGGAACTAGCGGTGGAGAGACCCAGTACTTC. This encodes CASSGTSGGETQYF.

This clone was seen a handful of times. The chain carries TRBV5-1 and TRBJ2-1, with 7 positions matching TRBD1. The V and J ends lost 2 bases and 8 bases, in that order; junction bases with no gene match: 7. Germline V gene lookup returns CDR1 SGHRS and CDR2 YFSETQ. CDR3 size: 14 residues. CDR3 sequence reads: CASSFGQEGDEQFF. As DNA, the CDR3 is TGCGCCAGCAGCTTCGGACAGGAAGGGGATGAGCAGTTCTTC.

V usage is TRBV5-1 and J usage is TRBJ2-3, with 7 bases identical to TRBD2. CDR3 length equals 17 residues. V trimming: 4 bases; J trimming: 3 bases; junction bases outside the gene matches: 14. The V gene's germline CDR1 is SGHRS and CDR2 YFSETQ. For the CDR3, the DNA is TGCGCCAGCAGCCCCACGGTAACGGCCGGGGGGACAGATACGCAGTATTTT. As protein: CASSPTVTAGGTDTQYF.

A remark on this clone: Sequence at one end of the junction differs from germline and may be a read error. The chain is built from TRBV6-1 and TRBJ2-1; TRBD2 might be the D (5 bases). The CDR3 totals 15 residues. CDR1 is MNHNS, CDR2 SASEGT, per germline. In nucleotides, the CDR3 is TGTGCCAACAGTGAATGGGGAGACTACTACAATGAGCAGTTCTTC. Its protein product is CANSEWGDYYNEQFF.

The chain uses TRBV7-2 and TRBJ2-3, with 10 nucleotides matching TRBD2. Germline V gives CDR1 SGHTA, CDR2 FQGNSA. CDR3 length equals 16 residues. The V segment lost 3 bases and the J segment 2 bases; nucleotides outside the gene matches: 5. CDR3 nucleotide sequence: TGTGCCAGCAGCTTCCCACTAGCGGGACCCACAGATACGCAGTATTTT. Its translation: CASSFPLAGPTDTQYF.

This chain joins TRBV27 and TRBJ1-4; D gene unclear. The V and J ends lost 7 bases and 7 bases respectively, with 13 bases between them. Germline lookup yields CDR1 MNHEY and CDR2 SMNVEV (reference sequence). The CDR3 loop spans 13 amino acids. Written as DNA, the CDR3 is TGTGCCAGCAAGTGGACGGGGAGTGAAAAACTGTTTTTT. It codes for CASKWTGSEKLFF.

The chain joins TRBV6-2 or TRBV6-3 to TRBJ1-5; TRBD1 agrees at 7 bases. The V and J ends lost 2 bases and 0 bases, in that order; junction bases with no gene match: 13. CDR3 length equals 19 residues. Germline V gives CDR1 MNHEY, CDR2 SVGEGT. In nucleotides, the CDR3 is TGTGCCAGCAGTTACAGTCGACGGACAGGCGATGATAGCAATCAGCCCCAGCATTTT. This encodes CASSYSRRTGDDSNQPQHF.

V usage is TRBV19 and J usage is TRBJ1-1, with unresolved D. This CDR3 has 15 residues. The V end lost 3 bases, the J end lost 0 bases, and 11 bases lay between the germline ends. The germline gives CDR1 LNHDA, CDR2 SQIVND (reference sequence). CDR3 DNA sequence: TGTGCCAGTAGTATGAGGGAGGTCGTGAACACTGAAGCTTTCTTT. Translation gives CASSMREVVNTEAFF.

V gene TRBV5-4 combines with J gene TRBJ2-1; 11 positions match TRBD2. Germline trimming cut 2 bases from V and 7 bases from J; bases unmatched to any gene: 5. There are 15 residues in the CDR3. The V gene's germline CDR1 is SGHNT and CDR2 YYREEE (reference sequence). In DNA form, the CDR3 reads TGTGCCAGCAGCTTCGTAGCGGGGGGGCCTAATGAGCAGTTCTTC. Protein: CASSFVAGGPNEQFF.

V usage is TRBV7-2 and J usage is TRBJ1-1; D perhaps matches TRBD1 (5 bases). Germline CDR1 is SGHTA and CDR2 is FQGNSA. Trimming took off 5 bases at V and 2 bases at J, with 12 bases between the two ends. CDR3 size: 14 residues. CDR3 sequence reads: CASSTGGANTEAFF. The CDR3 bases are TGTGCCAGCAGCACTGGTGGGGCTAACACTGAAGCTTTCTTT.

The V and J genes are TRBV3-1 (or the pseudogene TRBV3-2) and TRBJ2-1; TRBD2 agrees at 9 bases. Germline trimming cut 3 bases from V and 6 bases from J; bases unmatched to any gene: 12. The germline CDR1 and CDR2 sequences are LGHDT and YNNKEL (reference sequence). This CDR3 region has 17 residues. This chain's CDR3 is CASSHTTGGGGGNEQFF. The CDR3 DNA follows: TGTGCCAGCAGCCATACCACCGGCGGCGGGGGGGGCAATGAGCAGTTCTTC.

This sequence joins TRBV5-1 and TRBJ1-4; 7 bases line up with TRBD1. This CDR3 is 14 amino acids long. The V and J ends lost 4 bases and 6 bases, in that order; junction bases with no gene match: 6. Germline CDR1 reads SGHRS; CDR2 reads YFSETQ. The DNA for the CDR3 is TGCGCCAGCAGCCGGGAGGGGACAGATGAAAAACTGTTTTTT. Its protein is CASSREGTDEKLFF.

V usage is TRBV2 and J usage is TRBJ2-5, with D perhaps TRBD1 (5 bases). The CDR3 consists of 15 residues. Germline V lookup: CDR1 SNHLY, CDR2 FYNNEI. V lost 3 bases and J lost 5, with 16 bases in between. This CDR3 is CASSELQGSGETQYF. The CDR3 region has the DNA TGTGCCAGCAGTGAGCTTCAGGGCTCCGGGGAGACCCAGTACTTC. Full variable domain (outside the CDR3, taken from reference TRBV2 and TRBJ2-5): EPEVTQTPSHQVTQMGQEVILRCVPISNHLYFYWYRQILGQKVEFLVSFYNNEISEKSEIFDDQFSVERPDGSNFTLKIRSTKLEDSAMYFCASSELQGSGETQYFGPGTRLLVL.

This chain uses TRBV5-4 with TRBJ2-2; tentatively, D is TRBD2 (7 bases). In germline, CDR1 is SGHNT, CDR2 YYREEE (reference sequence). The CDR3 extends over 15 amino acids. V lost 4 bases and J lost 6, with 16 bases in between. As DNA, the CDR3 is TGTGCCAGCAGCAACAGGGAGGGATGGTCCGGGGAGCTGTTTTTT. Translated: CASSNREGWSGELFF.

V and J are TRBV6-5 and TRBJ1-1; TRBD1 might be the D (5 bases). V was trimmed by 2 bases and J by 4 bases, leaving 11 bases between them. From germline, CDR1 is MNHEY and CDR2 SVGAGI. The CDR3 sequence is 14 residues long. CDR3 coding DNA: TGTGCCAGCAGTTACGGCCCAAGGGGCACTGAAGCTTTCTTT. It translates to CASSYGPRGTEAFF.

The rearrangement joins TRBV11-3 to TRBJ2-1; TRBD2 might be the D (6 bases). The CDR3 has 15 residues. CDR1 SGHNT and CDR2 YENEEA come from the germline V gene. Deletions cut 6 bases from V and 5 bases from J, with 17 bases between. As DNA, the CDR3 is TGTGCCAGCAGTCGGGACTCAAAGCCCCACAATGAGCAGTTCTTC. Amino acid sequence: CASSRDSKPHNEQFF.

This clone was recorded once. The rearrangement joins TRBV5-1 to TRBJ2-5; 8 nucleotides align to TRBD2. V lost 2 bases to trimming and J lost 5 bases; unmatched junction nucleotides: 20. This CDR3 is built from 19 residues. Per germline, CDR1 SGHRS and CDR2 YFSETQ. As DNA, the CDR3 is TGCGCCAGCAGCTTCCCGGCCGGGGGGGACCTATCGCAGGAGGAGACCCAGTACTTC. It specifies CASSFPAGGDLSQEETQYF. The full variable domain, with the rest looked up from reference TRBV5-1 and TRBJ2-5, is KAGVTQTPRYLIKTRGQQVTLSCSPISGHRSVSWYQQTPGQGLQFLFEYFSETQRNKGNFPGRFSGRQFSNSRSEMNVSTLELGDSALYLCASSFPAGGDLSQEETQYFGPGTRLLVL.

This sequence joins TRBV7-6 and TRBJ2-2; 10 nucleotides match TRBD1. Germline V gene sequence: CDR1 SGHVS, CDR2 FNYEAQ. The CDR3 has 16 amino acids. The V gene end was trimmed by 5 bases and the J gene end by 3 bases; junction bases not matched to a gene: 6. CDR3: CASSQGTGVYTGELFF. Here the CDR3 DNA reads TGTGCCAGCAGCCAGGGGACAGGGGTCTACACCGGGGAGCTGTTTTTT.

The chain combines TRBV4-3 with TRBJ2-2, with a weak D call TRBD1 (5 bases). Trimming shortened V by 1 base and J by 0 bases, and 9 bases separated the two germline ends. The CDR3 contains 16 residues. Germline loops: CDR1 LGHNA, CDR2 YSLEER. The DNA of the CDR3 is TGCGCCAGCAGCCAAGGGACACCTCCGAACACCGGGGAGCTGTTTTTT. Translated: CASSQGTPPNTGELFF.

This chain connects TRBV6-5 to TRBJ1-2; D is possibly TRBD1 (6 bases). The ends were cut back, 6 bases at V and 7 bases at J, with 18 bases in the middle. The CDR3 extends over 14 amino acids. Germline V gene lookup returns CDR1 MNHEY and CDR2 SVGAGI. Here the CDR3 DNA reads TGTGCCAGCAGCCTCGACAGGCCTGGAGTTGGCTACACCTTC. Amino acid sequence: CASSLDRPGVGYTF.

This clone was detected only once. The CDR3 region is CASSQDRLAGAGEQFF. CDR3 DNA sequence: TGCGCCAGCAGCCAAGATAGGCTAGCGGGGGCAGGAGAGCAGTTCTTC. This chain links TRBV4-3 with TRBJ2-1; 10 bases fit TRBD2. CDR1 is LGHNA, CDR2 YSLEER, per germline. This CDR3 is built from 16 residues. V shed 0 bases and J 10 bases; nucleotides not matched to a gene: 9.

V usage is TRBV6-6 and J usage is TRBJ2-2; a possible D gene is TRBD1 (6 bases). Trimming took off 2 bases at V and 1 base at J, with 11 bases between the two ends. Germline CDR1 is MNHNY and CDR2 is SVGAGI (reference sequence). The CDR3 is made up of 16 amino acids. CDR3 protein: CASSYGQGLNTGELFF. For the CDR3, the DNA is TGTGCCAGCAGTTACGGGCAGGGGCTGAACACCGGGGAGCTGTTTTTT.

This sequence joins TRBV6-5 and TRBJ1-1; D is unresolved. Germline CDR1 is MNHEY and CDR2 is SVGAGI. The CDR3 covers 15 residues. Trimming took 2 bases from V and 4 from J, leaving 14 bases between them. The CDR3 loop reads CASSYDSGLGTEAFF. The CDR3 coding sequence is TGTGCCAGCAGTTACGATTCGGGATTGGGCACTGAAGCTTTCTTT.

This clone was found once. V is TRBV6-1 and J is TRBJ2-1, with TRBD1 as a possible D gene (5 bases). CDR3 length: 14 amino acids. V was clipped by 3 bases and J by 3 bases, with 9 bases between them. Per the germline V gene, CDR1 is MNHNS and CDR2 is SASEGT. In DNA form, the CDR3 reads TGTGCCAGCAGTGACGAGACAGACTACAATGAGCAGTTCTTC. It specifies CASSDETDYNEQFF.

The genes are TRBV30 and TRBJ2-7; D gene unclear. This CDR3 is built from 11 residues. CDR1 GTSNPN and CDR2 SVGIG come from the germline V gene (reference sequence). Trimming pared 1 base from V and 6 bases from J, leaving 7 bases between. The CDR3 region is CAWSDSFEQYF. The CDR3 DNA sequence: TGTGCCTGGAGTGACAGCTTCGAGCAGTACTTC.

For the CDR3, the DNA is TGCGCCAGCAGTCCGGGACAGGGGTTGTACGAGCAGTACTTC. Its translation is CASSPGQGLYEQYF. J is TRBJ2-7 and V is TRBV10-1; 10 bases match TRBD1. Germline loops: CDR1 WNHNN, CDR2 SYGVQD (reference sequence). CDR3 size: 14 residues. Unmatched junction bases numbered 5, after V lost 5 bases and J lost 4 bases.

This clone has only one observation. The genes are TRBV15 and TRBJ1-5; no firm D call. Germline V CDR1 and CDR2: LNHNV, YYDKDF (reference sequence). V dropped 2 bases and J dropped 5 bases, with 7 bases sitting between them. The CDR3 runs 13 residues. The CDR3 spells CATSRSTYQPQHF. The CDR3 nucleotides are TGTGCCACCAGCAGAAGTACTTATCAGCCCCAGCATTTT.